This T cell receptor (beta chain) stems from a study of blood T cells in healthy people across ages. The germline gives CDR1 GTSNPN, CDR2 SVGIG (reference sequence). Trimming removed 2 bases from V and 5 bases from J, with 12 bases in between. The CDR3 consists of 14 residues. A second roughly 6 to 11 cycle PCR used barcoded and J-beta primers. Each cDNA molecule, via a template-switch adaptor with 12 random nucleotides, was tagged. TCRdb recomputed calls from the 5' RACE reads with MiXCR, one row per CDR3 protein. The sample has hundreds of thousands of distinct CDR3 sequences; about 30% are singletons.

The sequenced sample consisted of blood. The receptor's source is a woman of 80 years or more in good health. V is TRBV30 and J is TRBJ2-2, with D perhaps matching TRBD1 (5 bases). The CDR3 DNA is TGTGCCTGGAGTAAGGGGCTCTCGACCGGGGAGCTGTTTTTT. Protein product: CAWSKGLSTGELFF.